These 20 T cell receptor beta chains originate from one sample sequenced in a study of Ad26.COV2.S vaccination and SARS-CoV-2 variants (dated by TCRdb to the early 2020s). The intended sense of this specimen's treatment or condition label: roughly 18 received Ad26.COV2.S at low or high dose, single or two shots; about 5 received placebo; per-sample allocation not given. For vaccine and placebo recipients, repertoires were sequenced using samples collected on day 63 after the first injection. Libraries were built with the immunoSEQ multiplex PCR assay. This is the immuneACCESS table as TCRdb keeps it, with only in-frame sequences that have V and J called. A part of the clones is gone; compared with another copy, unresolved V genes explain less than half, and the rest is unexplained. This sample comprises about 350,000 clones, around 84% of them detected only once. The ten largest clones add up to 2.5% to 3.5% of the sample.

The sample in question was peripheral blood, obtained in a trial of Ad26.COV2.S vaccine versus placebo. These receptors were obtained from a person aged 18-65 years who received the Ad26.COV2.S COVID-19 vaccine or a placebo.

Here the CDR3 reads CATSDLRDNQETQYF. The DNA for the CDR3 is TGTGCCACCAGTGATTTGCGAGACAACCAAGAGACCCAGTACTTC. This chain links TRBV24-1 with TRBJ2-5, with unresolved D. Trimming took off 0 bases at V and 0 bases at J, with 7 bases between the two ends. CDR3 length equals 15 residues. Germline CDR1 is KGHDR and CDR2 is SFDVKD.

The gene calls are TRBV27 and TRBJ2-6; TRBD1 might be the D (6 bases). V gave up 2 bases and J gave up 1 base, with 6 bases separating them. This CDR3 contains 15 residues. Germline V gene data show CDR1 as MNHEY and CDR2 as SMNVEV (reference sequence). CDR3 amino acids: CASSLRGSGANVLTF. CDR3 in DNA: TGTGCCAGCAGTTTAAGGGGGTCTGGGGCCAACGTCCTGACTTTC.

V is TRBV30 and J is TRBJ2-1; 7 bases align to TRBD2. J was trimmed by 12 bases and V by 5 bases; bases with no gene match: 10. From germline, CDR1 is GTSNPN and CDR2 SVGIG (reference sequence). This CDR3 is 12 amino acids long. CDR3: CAWRVAGEGQFF. As DNA, the CDR3 is TGTGCCTGGCGGGTGGCGGGAGAGGGGCAGTTCTTC.

The V gene is TRBV11-2, the J gene TRBJ1-1; TRBD1 matches at 7 bases. Germline CDR1 SGHAT, CDR2 FQNNGV. J was trimmed by 1 base and V by 5 bases; bases with no gene match: 10. CDR3 length: 16 amino acids. In DNA form, the CDR3 reads TGTGCCAGCAGCGAAACGAGGGACAGAAGGAACACTGAAGCTTTCTTT. Residues: CASSETRDRRNTEAFF.

The V gene is TRBV29-1, the J gene TRBJ2-1; TRBD2 matches at 8 bases. Trimming at V came to 3 bases and at J to 4 bases, leaving 5 bases not matched to a gene. The CDR3 is 14 amino acids. Per germline, CDR1 SQVTM and CDR2 ANQGSEA. The CDR3 sequence: CSVELAGGYNEQFF. CDR3 DNA sequence: TGCAGCGTTGAGTTGGCGGGGGGTTACAATGAGCAGTTCTTC.

The chain links TRBV21-1 to TRBJ1-1; the table's D gene call, TRBD1, was not cross checked with the DNA. TRBV21-1 is tagged as a pseudogene. The CDR3 spans 15 residues. CDR3 in DNA: TGTGCCAGCAGCGAGCCAAGACAGGGATACACTGAAGCTTTCTTT. Protein: CASSEPRQGYTEAFF.

This chain uses TRBV18 with TRBJ2-7, with 7 bases identical to TRBD1. Per the germline V gene, CDR1 is KGHSH and CDR2 is LQKENI. CDR3 length equals 13 residues. With V trimmed by 2 bases and J by 4 bases, 2 bases remained unmatched. The CDR3: CASSPDREYEQYF. CDR3 DNA: TGTGCCAGCTCACCAGACAGGGAGTACGAGCAGTACTTC.

V usage is TRBV7-9 and J usage is TRBJ1-6; D not resolved. V was cut by 2 bases and J by 10 bases, with 12 bases left in between. The CDR3 is 14 amino acids. Germline loops: CDR1 SEHNR, CDR2 FQNEAQ (reference sequence). The CDR3 DNA reads TGTGCCAGCAGCTTACTAGGCGATGGGTCACCCCTCCACTTT. Protein: CASSLLGDGSPLHF.

The rearrangement uses TRBV6-2 or TRBV6-3 and TRBJ2-2, with 15 bases aligning to TRBD2. Trimming at V came to 5 bases and at J to 5 bases, leaving 9 bases not matched to a gene. Germline V lookup: CDR1 MNHEY, CDR2 SVGEGT. CDR3 length equals 18 residues. This chain's CDR3 is CASSTRTSGRARTGELFF. The CDR3 region has the DNA TGTGCCAGCAGTACCCGGACTAGCGGGAGGGCCAGGACCGGGGAGCTGTTTTTT.

The DNA for the CDR3 is TGTGCCAGCAGCTTAGTAGAAGGCTCTCTATACGAGCAGTACTTC. Its translation is CASSLVEGSLYEQYF. V gene TRBV11-2 combines with J gene TRBJ2-7; D call uncertain. The CDR3 contains 15 residues. Per germline, CDR1 SGHAT and CDR2 FQNNGV. The ends were cut back, 1 base at V and 4 bases at J, with 14 bases in the middle. Full variable domain (missing parts from reference TRBV11-2 and TRBJ2-7): EAGVAQSPRYKIIEKRQSVAFWCNPISGHATLYWYQQILGQGPKLLIQFQNNGVVDDSQLPKDRFSAERLKGVDSTLKIQPAKLEDSAVYLCASSLVEGSLYEQYFGPGTRLTVT.

This sequence joins TRBV6-5 and TRBJ2-1; D is possibly TRBD1 (6 bases). The length of the CDR3 is 15 residues. CDR1 MNHEY and CDR2 SVGAGI come from the germline V gene. Deletions cut 8 bases from V and 1 base from J, with 15 bases between. The CDR3 nucleotides read TGTGCCAGCCGGAGACAGGACCTTTCCTACAATGAGCAGTTCTTC. Encoded protein: CASRRQDLSYNEQFF.

This clone was observed a few times. The rearrangement uses TRBV3-1 (or the pseudogene TRBV3-2) and TRBJ2-7; D is perhaps TRBD1 or TRBD2 (5 bases each). V lost 3 bases, J lost 3 bases, and 18 bases lay in between. Germline V gene data show CDR1 as LGHDT and CDR2 as YNNKEL (reference sequence). The CDR3 contains 16 residues. Here the CDR3 reads CASSHAERGVNYEQYF. The CDR3 DNA reads as TGTGCCAGCAGCCACGCCGAGAGGGGAGTCAACTACGAGCAGTACTTC.

This clone came up once. This rearrangement joins TRBV4-1 to TRBJ2-7; 8 bases align to TRBD1. Germline lookup yields CDR1 MGHRA and CDR2 YSYEKL. The V and J ends lost 0 bases and 2 bases, in that order; junction bases with no gene match: 6. The CDR3 extends over 16 amino acids. In DNA, the CDR3 is TGCGCCAGCAGCCAAGATCTTAGGACAGGGACCTACGAGCAGTACTTC. Translation: CASSQDLRTGTYEQYF.

This chain links TRBV7-9 with TRBJ1-2; 9 bases agree with TRBD1. The trim removed 5 bases at V and 8 bases at J, leaving 9 bases unmatched. From germline, CDR1 is SEHNR and CDR2 FQNEAQ (reference sequence). This CDR3 has 14 residues. The CDR3 DNA is TGTGCCAGCAGCACAAAGGGGGACAGGGACGGCTACACCTTC. This translates into CASSTKGDRDGYTF.

The chain recombines TRBV11-3 with TRBJ2-1; D unclear. From germline, CDR1 is SGHNT and CDR2 YENEEA. The V end was cut by 1 base, the J end by 4 bases, with 5 bases between. The CDR3 is 13 amino acids. The DNA of the CDR3 is TGTGCCAGCAGCTTAGGCCAGTACAATGAGCAGTTCTTC. Its protein is CASSLGQYNEQFF.

As DNA, the CDR3 is TGTGCCAGCAGTTACGGGCCGTCGAACACTGAAGCTTTCTTT. It specifies CASSYGPSNTEAFF. The chain employs TRBV6-5 and TRBJ1-1; D remains unclear. CDR1 and CDR2 (germline): MNHEY, SVGAGI. V shed 2 bases and J shed 1 base, with 8 bases lying between them. The CDR3 runs to 14 residues.

CDR3: CASSQEPSGGALGTDTQYF. The CDR3 bases are TGCGCCAGCAGCCAAGAACCTAGCGGGGGGGCCTTGGGCACAGATACGCAGTATTTT. The chain has TRBV4-3 and TRBJ2-3, with 12 bases that match TRBD2. There are 19 residues in the CDR3. The junction had 8 bases not matched to a gene; V was cut back by 0 bases and J by 1 base. CDR1 is LGHNA, CDR2 YSLEER, per germline.

V and J are TRBV5-1 and TRBJ2-7; D may match TRBD1 or TRBD2 (5 bases each). The V end was cut by 0 bases, the J end by 4 bases, with 14 bases between. The CDR3 is 15 amino acids. Germline V gives CDR1 SGHRS, CDR2 YFSETQ. Here the CDR3 reads CASSLDPGSGYEQYF. CDR3 sequence (DNA): TGCGCCAGCAGCTTGGATCCAGGGTCGGGATACGAGCAGTACTTC.

V gene TRBV10-1 combines with J gene TRBJ2-5; a weak D match, TRBD2 (5 bases). Germline V CDR1 and CDR2: WNHNN, SYGVQD (reference sequence). Trimming shortened V by 3 bases and J by 2 bases, and 13 bases separated the two germline ends. The length of the CDR3 is 15 residues. This chain's CDR3 is CASSEGQRSQETQYF. Here the CDR3 DNA reads TGCGCCAGCAGTGAAGGCCAGCGGTCGCAAGAGACCCAGTACTTC.

This clone was found a few times. The J gene is TRBJ2-2, the V gene TRBV5-1, with D perhaps given as TRBD1 or TRBD2 (5 bases each). The germline V gene encodes CDR1 SGHRS and CDR2 YFSETQ. The V end lost 1 base, the J end lost 4 bases, and 11 bases lay between the germline ends. The CDR3 sequence is 15 residues long. CDR3 amino acids: CASSLTGTGTGELFF. The CDR3 DNA is TGCGCCAGCAGCTTGACCGGGACGGGCACCGGGGAGCTGTTTTTT.